The 16 T cell receptor beta chains in this list originate from one sample, sequenced in a study of control samples from healthy donors and cancer patients. Only in-frame clones appear in the TCRdb table, and some are missing; sequencing was by immunoSEQ multiplex PCR. This sample yields about 84,000 clones, of which roughly 89% are seen a single time; roughly a sixth belongs to the top ten. Sample: blood. All receptors derive from a man in his fifties in good health.

The J gene is TRBJ1-2, the V gene TRBV4-1, with a tentative D call TRBD1 (6 bases). The CDR3 extends over 14 amino acids. V dropped 0 bases and J dropped 8 bases, with 13 bases sitting between them. Per germline, CDR1 MGHRA and CDR2 YSYEKL. This CDR3 reads CASSQDSRGTGYTF. For the CDR3, the DNA is TGCGCCAGCAGCCAAGATAGCAGGGGCACGGGCTACACCTTC.

This chain joins TRBV3-1 (or the pseudogene TRBV3-2) and TRBJ1-1, with TRBD1 identical over 10 bases. The CDR3 sequence is 13 residues long. CDR1 is LGHDT, CDR2 YNNKEL, per germline (reference sequence). V was pared by 10 bases and J by 4 bases, with 6 bases of the junction left unmatched. CDR3 in DNA: TGTGCCACCTCGGGACAGGGGAGCACTGAAGCTTTCTTT. Protein sequence: CATSGQGSTEAFF.

J is TRBJ2-3 and V is TRBV7-2, with 9 bases identical to TRBD2. Germline V gene lookup returns CDR1 SGHTA and CDR2 FQGNSA. The CDR3 has 16 amino acids. V dropped 4 bases and J dropped 6; count of bases not matched to a gene: 11. The CDR3 nucleotides are TGTGCCAGCAGCTCGACTAGCGGATTACTCGGGGATACGCAGTATTTT. Encoded protein: CASSSTSGLLGDTQYF.

V is TRBV19 and J is TRBJ1-2; 7 bases are a match to TRBD1. Trimming removed 0 bases from V and 4 bases from J; junction bases left unmatched: 5. This CDR3 spans 15 amino acids. Germline V gene lookup returns CDR1 LNHDA and CDR2 SQIVND (reference sequence). The CDR3 loop is CASSIDLGTAYGYTF. The DNA of the CDR3 is TGTGCCAGTAGTATAGATCTAGGGACAGCCTATGGCTACACCTTC.

This clone was counted once. The chain recombines TRBV27 with TRBJ2-4; D unresolved. The germline CDR1 and CDR2 sequences are MNHEY and SMNVEV (reference sequence). V was cut by 3 bases and J by 4 bases, with 13 bases left in between. The CDR3 spans 15 residues. The CDR3 spells CASSLNRALKNIQYF. The CDR3 DNA reads TGTGCCAGCAGTTTGAACCGAGCCTTAAAAAACATTCAGTACTTC.

V is TRBV19 and J is TRBJ1-2, with no clear D. The ends were cut back, 3 bases at V and 6 bases at J, with 11 bases in the middle. This CDR3 is 13 amino acids long. Germline lookup yields CDR1 LNHDA and CDR2 SQIVND (reference sequence). CDR3 nucleotides: TGTGCCAGTAGTATGGCCAAGGCCCATGGCTACACCTTC. This sequence encodes CASSMAKAHGYTF.

The chain joins TRBV18 to TRBJ1-1; D gene uncertain. CDR3 length equals 13 residues. Germline V gives CDR1 KGHSH, CDR2 LQKENI. V was shortened by 5 bases and J by 0 bases, with 7 bases between the two germline ends. CDR3 residues: CASSNQVNTEAFF. The CDR3, as DNA: TGTGCCAGCTCAAACCAGGTGAACACTGAAGCTTTCTTT. Drawing the rest from reference TRBV18 and TRBJ1-1, the complete variable domain is NAGVMQNPRHLVRRRGQEARLRCSPMKGHSHVYWYRQLPEEGLKFMVYLQKENIIDESGMPKERFSAEFPKEGPSILRIQQVVRGDSAAYFCASSNQVNTEAFFGQGTRLTVV.

The gene calls are TRBV19 and TRBJ2-2, with D possibly TRBD1 on 7 matching bases. This CDR3 is built from 15 residues. The V end lost 3 bases, the J end lost 4 bases, and 12 bases lay between the germline ends. Germline V gene data show CDR1 as LNHDA and CDR2 as SQIVND (reference sequence). The DNA of the CDR3 is TGTGCCAGTAGTATGCGGAGGGGGCGCACCGGGGAGCTGTTTTTT. Translation gives CASSMRRGRTGELFF.

This chain uses TRBV5-6 with TRBJ2-3, with D possibly being TRBD1 or TRBD2 (5 bases each). Germline CDR1 and CDR2: SGHDT and YYEEEE. Trimming cost V 4 bases and J 6 bases, with 9 bases left between them. This CDR3 region has 12 residues. DNA of the CDR3: TGTGCCAGCAGCCCGGGGACCGATACGCAGTATTTT. Amino acids: CASSPGTDTQYF.

This clone was detected a few times. This chain's CDR3 is CASMGREGYGYTF. As DNA, the CDR3 is TGTGCCAGCATGGGGAGAGAAGGCTATGGCTACACCTTC. V is TRBV2 and J is TRBJ1-2; unclear D gene. The V and J ends lost 7 bases and 4 bases respectively, with 13 bases between them. Germline loops: CDR1 SNHLY, CDR2 FYNNEI. CDR3 size: 13 residues.

The rearrangement uses TRBV6-5 and TRBJ2-7; possibly TRBD1 or TRBD2 for D (5 bases each). Per germline, CDR1 MNHEY and CDR2 SVGAGI. The CDR3 extends over 13 amino acids. Between the trimmed V and J ends, which lost 6 bases and 6 bases, there was a span of 15 bases. Here the CDR3 reads CASSRNQGREQYF. As DNA, the CDR3 is TGTGCCAGCAGCCGCAATCAGGGACGCGAGCAGTACTTC.

The rearrangement joins TRBV11-2 to TRBJ1-6; D is uncertain. Germline CDR1 and CDR2: SGHAT and FQNNGV. This CDR3 has 13 residues. V was pared by 2 bases and J by 8 bases, with 7 bases between. CDR3: CASSLTGYSPLHF. CDR3 DNA: TGTGCCAGCAGCTTAACCGGTTATTCACCCCTCCACTTT.

The CDR3 DNA is TGTGCCAGCATGAAACAGAGCTCCTATAATTCACCCCTCCACTTT. Protein: CASMKQSSYNSPLHF. The chain carries TRBV27 and TRBJ1-6; D is undetermined. Germline assignment: CDR1 MNHEY and CDR2 SMNVEV (reference sequence). The V gene lost 7 bases and the J gene lost 0 bases, with 10 bases spanning the gap. This CDR3 contains 15 residues.

V usage is TRBV5-1 and J usage is TRBJ1-1; the D gene is possibly TRBD1 (6 bases). V lost 1 base and J lost 1, with 14 bases in between. Germline CDR1 and CDR2: SGHRS and YFSETQ. This CDR3 region has 16 residues. This CDR3 is CASSLRGDRPNTEAFF. The CDR3 bases are TGCGCCAGCAGCTTGAGGGGGGACCGACCGAACACTGAAGCTTTCTTT. The variable domain in full, with the rest retrieved from reference TRBV5-1 and TRBJ1-1, is KAGVTQTPRYLIKTRGQQVTLSCSPISGHRSVSWYQQTPGQGLQFLFEYFSETQRNKGNFPGRFSGRQFSNSRSEMNVSTLELGDSALYLCASSLRGDRPNTEAFFGQGTRLTVV.

The chain links TRBV18 to TRBJ1-5; no definite D call. Germline loops: CDR1 KGHSH, CDR2 LQKENI. V was trimmed by 5 bases and J by 5 bases, leaving 13 bases between them. CDR3 size: 14 residues. CDR3 DNA: TGTGCCAGCTCAGGTAATGCGGTAGATCAGCCCCAGCATTTT. This encodes CASSGNAVDQPQHF.

The genes are TRBV19 and TRBJ2-1; D is perhaps TRBD1 or TRBD2 (5 bases each). Germline V lookup: CDR1 LNHDA, CDR2 SQIVND (reference sequence). Between the trimmed V and J ends, which lost 3 bases and 7 bases, there was a span of 13 bases. The CDR3 loop spans 14 amino acids. In DNA, the CDR3 is TGTGCCAGTAGTATCGGCAGGGAGACAAATGAGCAGTTCTTC. This encodes CASSIGRETNEQFF.